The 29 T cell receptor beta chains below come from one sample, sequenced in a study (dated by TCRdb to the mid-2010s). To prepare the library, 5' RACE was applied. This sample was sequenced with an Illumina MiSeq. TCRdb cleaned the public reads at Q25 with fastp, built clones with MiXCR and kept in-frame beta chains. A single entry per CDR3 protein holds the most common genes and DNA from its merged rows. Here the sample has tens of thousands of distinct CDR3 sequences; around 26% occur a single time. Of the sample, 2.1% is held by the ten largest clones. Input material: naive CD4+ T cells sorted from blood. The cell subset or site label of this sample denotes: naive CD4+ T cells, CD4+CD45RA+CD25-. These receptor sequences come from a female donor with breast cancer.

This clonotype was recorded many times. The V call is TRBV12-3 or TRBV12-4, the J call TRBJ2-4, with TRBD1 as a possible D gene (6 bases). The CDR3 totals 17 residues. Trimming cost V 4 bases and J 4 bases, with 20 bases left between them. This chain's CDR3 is CASSSHRESWPKNIQYF. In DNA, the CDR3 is TGTGCCAGCAGTTCCCACAGGGAATCATGGCCAAAAAACATTCAGTACTTC.

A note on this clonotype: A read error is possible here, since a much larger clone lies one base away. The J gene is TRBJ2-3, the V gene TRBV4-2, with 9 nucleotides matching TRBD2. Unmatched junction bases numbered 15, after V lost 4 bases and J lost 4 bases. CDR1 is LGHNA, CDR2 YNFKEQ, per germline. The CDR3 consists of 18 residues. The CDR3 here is CASSRARNSGSGADTQYF. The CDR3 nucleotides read TGTGCCAGCAGCCGCGCTCGGAATAGCGGGAGTGGCGCAGATACGCAGTATTTT.

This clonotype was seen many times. The CDR3 region has the DNA TGTGCCAGCAGCTTAATCAGCGGCACCGGGGAGCTGTTTTTT. Translating it yields CASSLISGTGELFF. The chain combines TRBV7-3 with TRBJ2-2; D is possibly TRBD2 (5 bases). From germline, CDR1 is SGHTA and CDR2 FQGTGA. The ends were cut back, 1 base at V and 4 bases at J, with 7 bases in the middle. The CDR3 sequence is 14 residues long.

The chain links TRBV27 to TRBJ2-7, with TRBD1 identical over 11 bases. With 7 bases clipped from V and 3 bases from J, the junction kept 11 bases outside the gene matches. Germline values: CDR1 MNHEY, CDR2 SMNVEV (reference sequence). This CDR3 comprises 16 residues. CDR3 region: CASITWGTGGFYEQYF. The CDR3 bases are TGTGCCAGCATCACATGGGGGACAGGGGGATTCTACGAGCAGTACTTC.

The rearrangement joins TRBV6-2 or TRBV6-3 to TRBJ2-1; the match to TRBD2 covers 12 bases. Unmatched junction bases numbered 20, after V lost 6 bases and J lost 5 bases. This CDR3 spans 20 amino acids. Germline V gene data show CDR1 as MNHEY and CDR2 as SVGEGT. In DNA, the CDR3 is TGTGCCAGCAGACCCCGGGGGGGTCGGACTAGCGGGAAATTCGACAATGAGCAGTTCTTC. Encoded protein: CASRPRGGRTSGKFDNEQFF.

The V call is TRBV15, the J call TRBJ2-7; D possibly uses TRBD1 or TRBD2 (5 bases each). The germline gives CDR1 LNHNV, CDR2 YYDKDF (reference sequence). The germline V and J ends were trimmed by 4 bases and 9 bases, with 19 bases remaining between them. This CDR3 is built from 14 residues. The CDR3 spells CATSNKTPRDGQYF. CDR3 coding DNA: TGTGCCACCAGCAACAAAACGCCGAGGGACGGGCAGTACTTC. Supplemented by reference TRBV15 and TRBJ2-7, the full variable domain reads DAMVIQNPRYQVTQFGKPVTLSCSQTLNHNVMYWYQQKSSQAPKLLFHYYDKDFNNEADTPDNFQSRRPNTSFCFLDIRSPGLGDTAMYLCATSNKTPRDGQYFGPGTRLTVT.

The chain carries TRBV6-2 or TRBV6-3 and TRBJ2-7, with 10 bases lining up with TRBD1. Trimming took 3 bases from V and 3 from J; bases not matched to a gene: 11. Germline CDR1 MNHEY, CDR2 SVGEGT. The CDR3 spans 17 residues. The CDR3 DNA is TGTGCCAGCAGTTATGTGCTCCATGGACAGGGGGACTACGAGCAGTACTTC. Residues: CASSYVLHGQGDYEQYF.

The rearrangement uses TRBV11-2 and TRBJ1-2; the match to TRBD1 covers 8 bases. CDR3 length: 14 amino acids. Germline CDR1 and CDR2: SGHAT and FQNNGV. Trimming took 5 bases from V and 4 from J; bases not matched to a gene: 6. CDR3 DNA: TGTGCCAGCAGCGACCGACAGGGGTGCTATGGCTACACCTTC. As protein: CASSDRQGCYGYTF.

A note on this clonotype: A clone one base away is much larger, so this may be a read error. The CDR3 loop is CSAPGAVEDFF. Here the CDR3 DNA reads TGCAGTGCTCCTGGGGCCGTAGAAGATTTCTTT. The rearrangement joins TRBV20-1 to TRBJ1-1; maybe TRBD1 (5 bases). Germline lookup yields CDR1 DFQATT and CDR2 SNEGSKA (reference sequence). The CDR3 spans 11 residues.

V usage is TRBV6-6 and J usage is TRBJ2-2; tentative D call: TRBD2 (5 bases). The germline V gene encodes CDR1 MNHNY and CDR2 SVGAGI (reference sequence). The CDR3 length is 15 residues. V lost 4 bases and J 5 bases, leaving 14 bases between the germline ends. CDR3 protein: CASSSSGLGTGELFF. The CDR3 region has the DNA TGTGCCAGCAGTTCTTCAGGACTGGGAACCGGGGAGCTGTTTTTT.

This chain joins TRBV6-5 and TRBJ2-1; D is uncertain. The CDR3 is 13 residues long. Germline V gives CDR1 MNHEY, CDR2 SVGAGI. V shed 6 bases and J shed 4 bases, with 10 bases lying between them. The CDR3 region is CASSQGSYNEQFF. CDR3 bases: TGTGCCAGCAGCCAAGGATCGTACAATGAGCAGTTCTTC.

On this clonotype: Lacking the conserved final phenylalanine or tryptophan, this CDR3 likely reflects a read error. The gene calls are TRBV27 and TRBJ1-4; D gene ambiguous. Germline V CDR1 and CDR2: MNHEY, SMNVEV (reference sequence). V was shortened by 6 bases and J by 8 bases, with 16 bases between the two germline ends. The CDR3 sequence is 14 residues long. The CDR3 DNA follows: TGTGCCAGCAGAAAACAAGGCGGGAGGGAAAAACTGTTTTTA. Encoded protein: CASRKQGGREKLFL.

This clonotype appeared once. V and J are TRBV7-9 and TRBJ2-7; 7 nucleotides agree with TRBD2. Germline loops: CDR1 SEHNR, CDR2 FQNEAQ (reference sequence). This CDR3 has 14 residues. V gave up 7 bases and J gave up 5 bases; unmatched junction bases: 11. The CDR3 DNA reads TGTGCCAGCACCCCCGGCGGGAGTGGGAACGAGCAGTACTTC. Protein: CASTPGGSGNEQYF.

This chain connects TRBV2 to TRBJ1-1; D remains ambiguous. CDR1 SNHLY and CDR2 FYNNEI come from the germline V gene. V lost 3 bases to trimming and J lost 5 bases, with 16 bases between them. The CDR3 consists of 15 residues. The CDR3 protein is CASSEKMGERTEAFF. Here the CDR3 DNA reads TGTGCCAGCAGTGAGAAGATGGGCGAGAGGACTGAAGCTTTCTTT.

CDR3 protein: CASSSRTGPADTQYF. As DNA, the CDR3 is TGTGCCAGCAGCTCCAGGACAGGACCCGCAGATACGCAGTATTTT. This rearrangement joins TRBV7-2 to TRBJ2-3, with 7 bases fitting TRBD1. The CDR3 totals 15 residues. Germline CDR1 SGHTA, CDR2 FQGNSA. The V gene end was trimmed by 4 bases and the J gene end by 4 bases; junction bases not matched to a gene: 8.

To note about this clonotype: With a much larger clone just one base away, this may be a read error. CDR3 in amino acids: CASSLAGTTEAFF. Written as DNA, the CDR3 is TGTGCCAGCAGCTTGGCAGGGACGACTGAAGCTTTCTTT. This chain links TRBV7-6 with TRBJ1-1; D is possibly TRBD1 (5 bases). V lost 3 bases to trimming and J lost 5 bases, with 10 bases between them. The CDR3 totals 13 residues. Per germline, CDR1 SGHVS and CDR2 FNYEAQ.

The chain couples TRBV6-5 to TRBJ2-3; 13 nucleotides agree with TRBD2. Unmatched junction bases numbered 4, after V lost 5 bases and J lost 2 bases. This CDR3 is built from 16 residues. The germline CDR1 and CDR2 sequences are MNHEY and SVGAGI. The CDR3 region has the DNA TGTGCCAGCAGTCGGACTAGCGGGGGACTCACAGATACGCAGTATTTT. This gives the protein CASSRTSGGLTDTQYF.

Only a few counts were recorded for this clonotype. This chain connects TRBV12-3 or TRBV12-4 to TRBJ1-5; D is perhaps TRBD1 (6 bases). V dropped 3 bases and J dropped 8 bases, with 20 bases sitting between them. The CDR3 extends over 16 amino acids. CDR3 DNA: TGTGCCAGCAGTTTCCAGGCAGGGGCCCCGATGGAGCCCCAGCATTTT. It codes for CASSFQAGAPMEPQHF.

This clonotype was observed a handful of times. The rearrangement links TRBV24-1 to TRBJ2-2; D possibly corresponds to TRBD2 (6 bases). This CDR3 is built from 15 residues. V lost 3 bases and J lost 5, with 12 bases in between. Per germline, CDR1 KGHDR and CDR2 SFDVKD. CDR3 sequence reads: CATSDPSRGTGELFF. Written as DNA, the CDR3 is TGTGCCACCAGTGATCCCAGCCGGGGGACCGGGGAGCTGTTTTTT.

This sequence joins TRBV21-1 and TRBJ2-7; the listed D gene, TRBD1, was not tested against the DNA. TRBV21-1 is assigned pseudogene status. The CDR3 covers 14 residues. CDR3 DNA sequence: TGTGCCAGCAGCAAAGCGGAGGGGCGCAACGAGCAGTACTTC. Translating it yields CASSKAEGRNEQYF.

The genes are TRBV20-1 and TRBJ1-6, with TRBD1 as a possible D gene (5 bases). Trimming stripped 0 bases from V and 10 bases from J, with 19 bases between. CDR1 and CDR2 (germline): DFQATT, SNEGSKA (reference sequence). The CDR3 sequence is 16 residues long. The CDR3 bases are TGCAGTGCTAGAGACCGCCGAGGCGCAGGGATGTCACCCCTCCACTTT. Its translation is CSARDRRGAGMSPLHF.

This CDR3 reads CASSLVTDRGYTF. CDR3 DNA sequence: TGTGCCAGCAGTTTAGTGACAGATCGCGGCTACACCTTC. The chain carries TRBV28 and TRBJ1-2, with D perhaps matching TRBD1 (5 bases). Trimming removed 2 bases at V and 8 bases at J, with 12 bases between. The CDR3 runs 13 residues. Germline values: CDR1 MDHEN, CDR2 SYDVKM.

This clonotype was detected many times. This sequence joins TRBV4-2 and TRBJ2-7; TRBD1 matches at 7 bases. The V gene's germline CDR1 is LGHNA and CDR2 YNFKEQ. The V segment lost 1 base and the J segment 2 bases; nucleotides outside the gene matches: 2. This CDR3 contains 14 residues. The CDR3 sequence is CASSQVGTAYEQYF. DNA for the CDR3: TGTGCCAGCAGCCAAGTTGGGACAGCCTACGAGCAGTACTTC.

CDR3 coding DNA: TGCGCCAGCAGCCCAACGGGACAGGGTACCGGGGAGCTGTTTTTT. Translated, it gives CASSPTGQGTGELFF. This chain connects TRBV5-1 to TRBJ2-2; 9 positions match TRBD1. After removal of 4 bases from V and 5 bases from J, the junction contained 6 bases not matched to a gene. This CDR3 is built from 15 residues. Germline CDR1 and CDR2: SGHRS and YFSETQ. The full variable domain, rest sourced from reference TRBV5-1 and TRBJ2-2, is KAGVTQTPRYLIKTRGQQVTLSCSPISGHRSVSWYQQTPGQGLQFLFEYFSETQRNKGNFPGRFSGRQFSNSRSEMNVSTLELGDSALYLCASSPTGQGTGELFFGEGSRLTVL.

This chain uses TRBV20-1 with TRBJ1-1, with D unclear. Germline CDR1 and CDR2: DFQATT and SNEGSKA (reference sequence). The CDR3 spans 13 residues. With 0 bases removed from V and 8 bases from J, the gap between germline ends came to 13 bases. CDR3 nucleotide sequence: TGCAGTGCTAGAGAGTCACCGGCCCCAGAAGCTTTCTTT. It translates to CSARESPAPEAFF.

DNA of the CDR3: TGCAGTGCTTGGCGGAGCAGCACAGATACGCAGTATTTT. Its protein product is CSAWRSSTDTQYF. This chain joins TRBV20-1 and TRBJ2-3; D not resolved. Germline assignment: CDR1 DFQATT and CDR2 SNEGSKA (reference sequence). V was cut by 5 bases and J by 0 bases, with 9 bases left in between. The CDR3 is made up of 13 amino acids.

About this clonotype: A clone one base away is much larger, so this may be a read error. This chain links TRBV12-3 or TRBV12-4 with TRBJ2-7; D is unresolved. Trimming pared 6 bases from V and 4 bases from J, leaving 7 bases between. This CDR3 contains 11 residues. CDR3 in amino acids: CASSFGYEQYF. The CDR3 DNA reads TGTGCCAGCAGCTTCGGTTACGAGCAGTACTTC.

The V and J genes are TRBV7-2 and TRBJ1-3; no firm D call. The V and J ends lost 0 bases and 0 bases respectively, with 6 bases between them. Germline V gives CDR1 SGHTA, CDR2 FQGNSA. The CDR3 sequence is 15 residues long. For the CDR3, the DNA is TGTGCCAGCAGCTTAGCGTCATACTCTGGAAACACCATATATTTT. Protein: CASSLASYSGNTIYF.

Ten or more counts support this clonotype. The CDR3 reads CSARDFQGGGETQYF. The CDR3 region has the DNA TGCAGTGCTAGAGATTTTCAAGGGGGCGGAGAGACCCAGTACTTC. The chain joins TRBV20-1 to TRBJ2-5; 7 nucleotides line up with TRBD1. V gave up 0 bases and J gave up 4 bases; unmatched junction bases: 8. CDR1 and CDR2 from the germline V gene are DFQATT and SNEGSKA (reference sequence). The CDR3 runs 15 residues.